These T cell receptor beta chains were read from a single sample in a study of T cell responses to AZD1222 COVID-19 vaccine. The repertoire was sequenced with immunoSEQ multiplex PCR; TCRdb's copy has only in-frame clones and lacks some. The sample yields about 150,000 clones, more than 85% seen once. The sample was peripheral blood, taken 28 days after the second AZD1222 dose. The receptors stem from an adult who received the AZD1222 COVID-19 vaccine. Each CDR3 is given with its conserved first and last residue. A D gene is named only where the DNA matches it firmly. Not all rows give a size; the values are once, few, many and, for expanded clones, a class.

cdr3_aa cdr3_nt j_call d_call clone_size v_call
CASSRRGREGYTF TGTGCCAGCAGCCGGCGGGGGCGCGAGGGCTACACCTTC TRBJ1-2 NA once TRBV7-3
CASSLGEYGKLFF TGTGCCAGCAGTTTAGGTGAATACGGAAAACTGTTTTTT TRBJ1-4 NA NA TRBV12-3/TRBV12-4
CASSPLDRDPNNYGYTF TGTGCCAGCTCACCTCTGGACAGGGACCCGAATAACTATGGCTACACCTTC TRBJ1-2 TRBD1 NA TRBV18
CASSSRPRGLNEQFF TGTGCCAGCAGCTCCCGCCCTAGGGGGTTAAATGAGCAGTTCTTC TRBJ2-1 NA NA TRBV11-2
CASSYSGDTEAFF TGCGCCAGCAGCTACTCAGGGGACACTGAAGCTTTCTTT TRBJ1-1 NA NA TRBV5-1
CASSQGGWQGGSPLHF TGTGCCAGCAGCCAAGGGGGTTGGCAGGGTGGGTCACCCCTCCACTTT TRBJ1-6 NA NA TRBV3-1/TRBV3-2
CASSHGRAFTIYEQYF TGCGCCAGCAGCCACGGTAGAGCTTTCACCATTTACGAGCAGTACTTC TRBJ2-7 NA NA TRBV4-1
CASSLGQGNTDTQYF TGTGCCAGTAGTCTGGGACAGGGTAACACAGATACGCAGTATTTT TRBJ2-3 TRBD1 NA TRBV19
CASSLGQGSTAFF TGTGCCAGCAGCTTAGGACAGGGGAGTACGGCTTTCTTT TRBJ1-1 TRBD1 NA TRBV7-9
CASSLKGTWGNTGELFF TGTGCCAGCAGCCTTAAAGGGACCTGGGGGAACACCGGGGAGCTGTTTTTT TRBJ2-2 NA NA TRBV3-1/TRBV3-2
CASRRGQQETQYF TGTGCCAGCAGACGAGGACAGCAAGAGACCCAGTACTTC TRBJ2-5 NA NA TRBV6-5
CASQAGTGFFSNQPQHF TGTGCCAGCCAAGCCGGGACAGGTTTCTTTAGCAATCAGCCCCAGCATTTT TRBJ1-5 TRBD1 NA TRBV2
CASDRGRDEQFF TGTGCCTCGGACAGGGGGCGGGATGAGCAGTTCTTC TRBJ2-1 TRBD1 NA TRBV30
CASSPPQGGYTF TGTGCCAGCAGCCCACCCCAGGGTGGCTACACCTTC TRBJ1-2 NA NA TRBV3-1/TRBV3-2
CASSPSGGGYEAFF TGTGCCAGCAGTCCGTCAGGGGGGGGTTATGAAGCTTTCTTT TRBJ1-1 TRBD1 NA TRBV28
CASSSTGQGYEQYF TGTGCCAGCAGTTCTACGGGACAGGGCTACGAGCAGTACTTC TRBJ2-7 TRBD1 NA TRBV6-5
CASSTVSGSSYNEQFF TGTGCCAGCAGCACGGTTAGCGGGAGCTCCTACAATGAGCAGTTCTTC TRBJ2-1 TRBD2 NA TRBV9
CSARDRGTTEAFF TGCAGCGCTCGGGACAGGGGTACCACTGAAGCTTTCTTT TRBJ1-1 TRBD1 NA TRBV29-1
CASSQDPGGVGTEAFF TGTGCCAGCAGCCAAGATCCCGGAGGGGTGGGCACTGAAGCTTTCTTT TRBJ1-1 NA NA TRBV3-1/TRBV3-2
CASSRRSNQPQHF TGTGCCAGCAGCAGACGGAGCAATCAGCCCCAGCATTTT TRBJ1-5 NA NA TRBV28
CASSLTVSEEKLFF TGTGCCAGCAGCCTCACAGTATCGGAAGAAAAACTGTTTTTT TRBJ1-4 NA once TRBV6-2/TRBV6-3
CASSKHGSGFSNQPQHF TGTGCCAGCAGCAAGCACGGTTCAGGGTTTAGCAATCAGCCCCAGCATTTT TRBJ1-5 NA NA TRBV21-1
CATGRAPSINTF TGTGCCACGGGCAGGGCCCCTTCTATAAACACCTTC TRBJ1-2 NA NA TRBV24-1
CASSYSTATSVNPYEQYF TGTGCCAGCAGTTACTCGACAGCAACTAGCGTAAACCCCTACGAGCAGTACTTC TRBJ2-7 TRBD2 NA TRBV6-2/TRBV6-3
CASSGGQGVEQYF TGTGCCAGCAGTGGCGGACAGGGGGTCGAGCAGTACTTC TRBJ2-7 TRBD1 NA TRBV2
CASRGRGQGEVQYF TGTGCCAGCAGAGGGCGCGGACAGGGAGAAGTGCAGTACTTC TRBJ2-7 TRBD1 few TRBV5-6
CASSPRTVNEKLFF TGTGCCAGCAGCCCGCGAACAGTTAATGAAAAACTGTTTTTT TRBJ1-4 NA few TRBV7-9
CAISDSGQRPSGANVLTF TGTGCCATCAGTGACAGCGGACAGCGTCCCTCTGGGGCCAACGTCCTGACTTTC TRBJ2-6 NA NA TRBV10-3
CASSLTRTGRLGAKNIQYF TGTGCCAGCAGCTTAACTAGAACCGGGAGATTAGGAGCCAAAAACATTCAGTACTTC TRBJ2-4 NA NA TRBV7-2
CATMVGGASGTEAFF TGTGCCACCATGGTGGGGGGGGCGAGTGGGACTGAAGCTTTCTTT TRBJ1-1 NA NA TRBV24-1
CAIRGPLVYGYTF TGTGCCATCAGGGGACCGCTCGTCTATGGCTACACCTTC TRBJ1-2 NA NA TRBV10-3
CASSPGQGGEQYF TGTGCCAGCAGTCCGGGACAGGGTGGCGAGCAGTACTTC TRBJ2-7 TRBD1 NA TRBV28
CASTPGLASVGELFF TGCGCCAGCACGCCGGGACTAGCGTCGGTCGGGGAGCTGTTTTTT TRBJ2-2 TRBD2 few TRBV5-1
CAWSGGYEQYF TGTGCCTGGAGTGGGGGTTACGAGCAGTACTTC TRBJ2-7 NA NA TRBV30
CASSSSGQGNDEQFF TGTGCCAGCAGCTCGTCGGGACAGGGGAACGATGAGCAGTTCTTC TRBJ2-1 TRBD1 NA TRBV7-9
CASSQDLAGEAYEQYF TGCGCCAGCAGCCAAGATTTGGCAGGCGAAGCCTACGAGCAGTACTTC TRBJ2-7 NA NA TRBV4-3
CASSRPRDGYEKLFF TGTGCCAGCAGCCGGCCGAGGGATGGGTATGAAAAACTGTTTTTT TRBJ1-4 NA NA TRBV5-4
CASGTGGRTGELFF TGCGCCAGCGGGACAGGAGGGAGAACCGGGGAGCTGTTTTTT TRBJ2-2 TRBD1 NA TRBV10-1
CASSQRMGFPHTGELFF TGCGCCAGCAGTCAAAGGATGGGCTTCCCTCACACCGGGGAGCTGTTTTTT TRBJ2-2 NA NA TRBV23-1
CASSIFIGLKYNEQFF TGTGCCAGTAGTATTTTTATAGGACTTAAATACAATGAGCAGTTCTTC TRBJ2-1 NA NA TRBV19
CASSLIRSETQYF TGTGCCAGCAGCTTGATACGTTCAGAGACCCAGTACTTC TRBJ2-5 NA NA TRBV11-1
CASSLYRPGGHEQFF TGTGCCAGCAGCTTATATCGGCCGGGTGGCCATGAGCAGTTCTTC TRBJ2-1 NA NA TRBV11-3
CASSYRTSGAGEQYF TGTGCCAGCAGCTACAGGACTAGCGGGGCGGGCGAGCAGTACTTC TRBJ2-7 TRBD2 NA TRBV7-2
CASSNRQGAYEQYF TGTGCCAGCAGCAACCGACAGGGGGCCTACGAGCAGTACTTC TRBJ2-7 TRBD1 NA TRBV11-2